The text below deals with one TCR beta chain. This specimen belongs to a study of blood T cell repertoires in COVID-19. For the study at large: The United States, Italy and Spain supplied acute and convalescent COVID-19 samples.

Per the study methods: Reference gene primer amplification yielded estimated nucleated cell counts. Here immunoSEQ multiplex PCR was the method, and the copy in TCRdb shows in-frame clones only, minus some. The V and J calls and clone size are taken from that table; D and trimming were inferred from the DNA. The sample gives around 26,000 clones, about 83% of which show up once; around 10% is in the top ten. Trimming removed 3 bases from V and 4 bases from J; junction bases left unmatched: 8. The CDR3 spans 16 residues. Germline CDR1 is MNHEY and CDR2 is SMNVEV (reference sequence). The sequenced material came from peripheral blood. The J gene is TRBJ2-1, the V gene TRBV27; 8 bases are shared with TRBD2. This sequence originates from a human donor with active COVID-19. The donor label of this sample is uncertain. In nucleotides, the CDR3 is TGTGCCAGCAGTTTCCAAGTTAGCGGGGTTTACAATGAGCAGTTCTTC. Protein product: CASSFQVSGVYNEQFF.